The next 23 T cell receptor beta chains were all read from a single sample in a study of cytomegalovirus exposure and HLA in healthy donors. Vbeta (60) and Jbeta (13) primers were used in the PCR. Method: immunoSEQ multiplex PCR; TCRdb's copy keeps in-frame clones and lacks some. The table records roughly 100,000 clones, approximately 76% of them present only once. Input material: PBMCs. These receptors originate from a woman younger than 30 in good health and CMV-seropositive.

The chain uses TRBV19 and TRBJ2-2; TRBD1 matches 10 bases. Germline CDR1 reads LNHDA; CDR2 reads SQIVND (reference sequence). V lost 8 bases to trimming and J lost 6 bases; unmatched junction nucleotides: 12. This CDR3 contains 16 residues. The CDR3, as DNA: TGTGCCAGTCTCCGGGTGACAGGGGGCGCGTCCGGGGAGCTGTTTTTT. This gives the protein CASLRVTGGASGELFF.

This sequence joins TRBV13 and TRBJ2-7; D is perhaps TRBD1 (6 bases). V was clipped by 2 bases and J by 5 bases, with 10 bases between them. This CDR3 has 13 residues. Germline loops: CDR1 PRHDT, CDR2 FYEKMQ (reference sequence). The CDR3 spells CASSLQGSHEQYF. The CDR3 bases are TGTGCCAGCAGCTTACAGGGGTCCCACGAGCAGTACTTC.

The chain links TRBV10-3 to TRBJ2-2, with D perhaps TRBD1 (5 bases). V was cut by 4 bases and J by 1 base, with 10 bases left in between. There are 15 residues in the CDR3. The germline V gene encodes CDR1 ENHRY and CDR2 SYGVKD. The CDR3 loop is CAISGGRVNTGELFF. The CDR3 nucleotides read TGTGCCATCAGTGGAGGCAGGGTGAACACCGGGGAGCTGTTTTTT.

The gene calls are TRBV27 and TRBJ1-5; TRBD1 aligns across 7 bases. The CDR3 has 16 amino acids. The germline gives CDR1 MNHEY, CDR2 SMNVEV (reference sequence). The trim removed 5 bases at V and 3 bases at J, leaving 10 bases unmatched. The DNA for the CDR3 is TGTGCCAGCAGTGCGGTTCCGGGACAGTACAATCAGCCCCAGCATTTT. Translation: CASSAVPGQYNQPQHF.

This clone was seen a handful of times. This sequence joins TRBV19 and TRBJ2-3, with D possibly matching TRBD2 (5 bases). V lost 5 bases and J 10 bases, leaving 16 bases between the germline ends. Germline CDR1 LNHDA, CDR2 SQIVND (reference sequence). CDR3 length equals 13 residues. The CDR3 loop is CASSSRTPRSQYF. DNA for the CDR3: TGTGCCAGTAGTTCCAGGACTCCACGATCGCAGTATTTT.

The chain has TRBV5-4 and TRBJ1-1; TRBD1 might be the D (5 bases). The CDR3 length is 15 residues. Germline CDR1 reads SGHNT; CDR2 reads YYREEE (reference sequence). Trimming took off 2 bases at V and 1 base at J, with 12 bases between the two ends. The CDR3 sequence: CASSLGEGKNTEAFF. CDR3 coding DNA: TGTGCCAGCAGCTTAGGGGAGGGGAAGAACACTGAAGCTTTCTTT.

The chain is built from TRBV29-1 and TRBJ1-4; 8 bases agree with TRBD1. CDR3 length: 15 residues. Germline values: CDR1 SQVTM, CDR2 ANQGSEA. The V gene end was trimmed by 4 bases and the J gene end by 3 bases; junction bases not matched to a gene: 7. CDR3 sequence reads: CSVAGTGASNEKLFF. The CDR3 nucleotides read TGCAGCGTTGCTGGGACAGGAGCTTCTAATGAAAAACTGTTTTTT.

This sequence joins TRBV6-5 and TRBJ2-1; possible D gene TRBD2, 6 bases. The V gene lost 4 bases and the J gene lost 9 bases, with 7 bases spanning the gap. This CDR3 is 11 amino acids long. In germline, CDR1 is MNHEY, CDR2 SVGAGI. The CDR3 nucleotides read TGTGCCAGCAGTTCCGGGGGTGAGCAGTTCTTC. Translation: CASSSGGEQFF.

The chain combines TRBV10-2 with TRBJ2-7, with 8 bases that match TRBD2. Germline V gene data show CDR1 as WSHSY and CDR2 as SAAADI. V lost 7 bases and J lost 4; bases outside the gene matches: 12. The CDR3 has 15 amino acids. Written as DNA, the CDR3 is TGCGCCAGCACCCCCGGAAGCGGGAGATTATACGAGCAGTACTTC. It codes for CASTPGSGRLYEQYF.

This clone occurred a few times. The genes are TRBV19 and TRBJ2-5; 8 nucleotides line up with TRBD2. Germline trimming cut 5 bases from V and 5 bases from J; bases unmatched to any gene: 7. The CDR3 totals 14 residues. CDR1 is LNHDA, CDR2 SQIVND, per germline (reference sequence). The CDR3 loop reads CASSVGTSGETQYF. As DNA, the CDR3 is TGTGCCAGTAGTGTAGGGACTAGTGGTGAGACCCAGTACTTC.

The rearrangement links TRBV15 to TRBJ1-4, with D tentatively TRBD1 (6 bases). CDR3 length: 16 amino acids. The ends were cut back, 4 bases at V and 0 bases at J, with 12 bases in the middle. Germline CDR1 is LNHNV and CDR2 is YYDKDF (reference sequence). CDR3: CATSNPGGPTNEKLFF. CDR3 DNA sequence: TGTGCCACCAGCAATCCTGGGGGCCCAACTAATGAAAAACTGTTTTTT.

Only one count was recorded for this clone. This chain uses TRBV2 with TRBJ2-5, with TRBD2 identical over 8 bases. The CDR3 is made up of 15 amino acids. Germline values: CDR1 SNHLY, CDR2 FYNNEI. J was trimmed by 5 bases and V by 1 base; bases with no gene match: 6. The CDR3 here is CASSEGLAGWETQYF. The CDR3 nucleotides read TGTGCCAGCAGTGAAGGTCTAGCGGGCTGGGAGACCCAGTACTTC.

The V call is TRBV2, the J call TRBJ2-7; 10 nucleotides align to TRBD2. This CDR3 region has 13 residues. Germline CDR1 is SNHLY and CDR2 is FYNNEI. V trimming: 9 bases; J trimming: 0 bases; junction bases outside the gene matches: 2. CDR3 protein: CASRTSGSYEQYF. The DNA of the CDR3 is TGTGCCAGTAGGACTAGCGGCTCCTACGAGCAGTACTTC.

This chain links TRBV28 with TRBJ1-1, with D perhaps TRBD1 (6 bases). The CDR3 sequence is 13 residues long. Trimming pared 6 bases from V and 0 bases from J, leaving 8 bases between. CDR1 and CDR2 from the germline V gene are MDHEN and SYDVKM. CDR3 in amino acids: CASSTGLNTEAFF. DNA for the CDR3: TGTGCCAGCAGCACAGGGTTGAACACTGAAGCTTTCTTT.

This chain joins TRBV6-1 and TRBJ2-7; D not certain. The V gene lost 0 bases and the J gene lost 0 bases, with 9 bases spanning the gap. This CDR3 has 15 amino acids. Germline V gene sequence: CDR1 MNHNS, CDR2 SASEGT. The CDR3 DNA is TGTGCCAGCAGTGAAGCGCCGGAGAGCTCCTACGAGCAGTACTTC. Protein sequence: CASSEAPESSYEQYF.

The gene calls are TRBV2 and TRBJ2-7; 9 bases map to TRBD2. This CDR3 contains 16 residues. Germline CDR1 is SNHLY and CDR2 is FYNNEI. Trimming removed 3 bases from V and 4 bases from J; junction bases left unmatched: 10. The chain's CDR3 is CASSELISGGRYEQYF. The CDR3 nucleotides are TGTGCCAGCAGTGAGCTTATCAGCGGGGGGCGGTACGAGCAGTACTTC. Drawing the rest from reference TRBV2 and TRBJ2-7, the complete variable domain is EPEVTQTPSHQVTQMGQEVILRCVPISNHLYFYWYRQILGQKVEFLVSFYNNEISEKSEIFDDQFSVERPDGSNFTLKIRSTKLEDSAMYFCASSELISGGRYEQYFGPGTRLTVT.

The chain combines TRBV30 with TRBJ2-7; D is unclear. This CDR3 region has 12 residues. Trimming left V 1 base short and J 2 bases short, with 6 bases between. Germline loops: CDR1 GTSNPN, CDR2 SVGIG (reference sequence). DNA of the CDR3: TGTGCCTGGAGTGCGTCCCCCTACGAGCAGTACTTC. Protein product: CAWSASPYEQYF.

The V and J genes are TRBV19 and TRBJ2-2; 9 bases are shared with TRBD1. The CDR3 contains 13 residues. V lost 6 bases to trimming and J lost 5 bases; unmatched junction nucleotides: 1. CDR1 and CDR2 (germline): LNHDA, SQIVND (reference sequence). The CDR3 coding sequence is TGTGCCAGTAGGACAGGGGGGACCGGGGAGCTGTTTTTT. It translates to CASRTGGTGELFF.

V and J are TRBV9 and TRBJ1-2; D is perhaps TRBD1 (6 bases). In germline, CDR1 is SGDLS, CDR2 YYNGEE. The CDR3 extends over 15 amino acids. V lost 0 bases, J lost 6 bases, and 15 bases lay in between. CDR3 residues: CASSVAPGEGDGYTF. The CDR3 DNA sequence: TGTGCCAGCAGCGTAGCCCCAGGGGAAGGTGATGGCTACACCTTC.

Comments on this clone: At one end, the junction sequence differs from germline, possibly due to a read error. The V call is TRBV5-4, the J call TRBJ2-1; 7 nucleotides agree with TRBD1. This CDR3 has 12 amino acids. Germline CDR1 and CDR2: SGHNT and YYREEE (reference sequence). The CDR3 protein is CASSLAPRDRVF. The CDR3 DNA follows: TGTGCCAGCAGCTTGGCCCCCCGGGACAGAGTCTTC.

V and J are TRBV6-1 and TRBJ2-7; TRBD2 matches 7 bases. The germline V gene encodes CDR1 MNHNS and CDR2 SASEGT. V dropped 0 bases and J dropped 3; count of bases not matched to a gene: 8. This CDR3 region has 16 residues. The CDR3 region is CASSEARDYLSYEQYF. Here the CDR3 DNA reads TGTGCCAGCAGTGAAGCGCGGGACTATCTGAGCTACGAGCAGTACTTC.

V usage is TRBV19 and J usage is TRBJ2-7; 12 bases map to TRBD2. The V gene end was trimmed by 5 bases and the J gene end by 3 bases; junction bases not matched to a gene: 11. The CDR3 is made up of 17 amino acids. Looked up from germline, CDR1 is LNHDA and CDR2 is SQIVND (reference sequence). The CDR3 DNA sequence: TGTGCCAGTAGTCCCCAGGGACTAGCGGGCGGGGGCTACGAGCAGTACTTC. Translating gives CASSPQGLAGGGYEQYF.

The rearrangement links TRBV30 to TRBJ2-1; D perhaps matches TRBD2 (5 bases). The CDR3 is 12 amino acids. Germline CDR1 and CDR2: GTSNPN and SVGIG (reference sequence). Trimming cost V 5 bases and J 8 bases, with 13 bases left between them. The CDR3 region has the DNA TGTGCCTGGGGGCGAGAGGGCTATGAGCAGTTCTTC. This translates into CAWGREGYEQFF. The whole variable domain, filled in from reference TRBV30 and TRBJ2-1, reads SQTIHQWPATLVQPVGSPLSLECTVEGTSNPNLYWYRQAAGRGLQLLFYSVGIGQISSEVPQNLSASRPQDRQFILSSKKLLLSDSGFYLCAWGREGYEQFFGPGTRLTVL.